This TCR beta chain was captured by sequencing in a study of CD8 T cells in ankylosing spondylitis. Regarding the study as a whole: Typical of ankylosing spondylitis blood, it appeared, was a TCR beta motif of several highly homologous variants.

Comment on this clonotype: Its antigen is not known.

One entry per CDR3 protein results from TCRdb running MiXCR on the 5' RACE reads. The sample has under 950,000 distinct CDR3 sequences; around 17% are singletons. Germline CDR1 and CDR2: SEHNR and FQNEAQ (reference sequence). J gave up 3 bases and V 4 bases, and 9 bases lay outside the gene matches. This CDR3 is 15 amino acids long. The chain combines TRBV7-9 with TRBJ2-7; 7 nucleotides match TRBD2. The receptor comes from a male donor with ankylosing spondylitis. Source material: blood, either unsorted or a sorted T cell fraction (not recorded which). CDR3 sequence reads: CASSSLPSGNYEQYF. The CDR3, as DNA: TGTGCCAGCAGCTCATTGCCTAGCGGTAACTACGAGCAGTACTTC.